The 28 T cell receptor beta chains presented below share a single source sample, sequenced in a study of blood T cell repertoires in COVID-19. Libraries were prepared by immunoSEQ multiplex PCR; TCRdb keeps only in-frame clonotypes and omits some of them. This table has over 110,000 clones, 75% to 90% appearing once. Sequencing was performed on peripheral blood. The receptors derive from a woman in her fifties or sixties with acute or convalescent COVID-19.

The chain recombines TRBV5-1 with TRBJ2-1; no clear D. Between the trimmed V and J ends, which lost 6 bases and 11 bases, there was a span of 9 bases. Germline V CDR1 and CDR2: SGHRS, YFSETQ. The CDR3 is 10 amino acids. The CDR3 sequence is CASTVLKQFF. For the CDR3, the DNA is TGCGCCAGCACGGTCCTCAAGCAGTTCTTC.

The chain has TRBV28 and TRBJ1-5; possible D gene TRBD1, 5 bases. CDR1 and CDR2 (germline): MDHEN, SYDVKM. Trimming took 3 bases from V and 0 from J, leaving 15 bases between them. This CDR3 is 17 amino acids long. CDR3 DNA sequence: TGTGCCAGCAGTTTTTTGACAGACTCCTATAGCAATCAGCCCCAGCATTTT. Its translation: CASSFLTDSYSNQPQHF.

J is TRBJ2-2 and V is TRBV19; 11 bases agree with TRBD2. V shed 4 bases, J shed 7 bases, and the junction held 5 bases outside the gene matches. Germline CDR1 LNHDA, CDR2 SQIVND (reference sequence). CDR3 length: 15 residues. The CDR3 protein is CASSKLAGEVGELFF. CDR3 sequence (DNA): TGTGCCAGTAGTAAACTAGCGGGAGAGGTCGGGGAGCTGTTTTTT.

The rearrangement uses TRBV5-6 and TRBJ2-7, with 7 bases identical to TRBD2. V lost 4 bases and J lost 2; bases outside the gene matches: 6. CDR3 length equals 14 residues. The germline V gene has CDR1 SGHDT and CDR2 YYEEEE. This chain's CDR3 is CASSTPGGAYEQYF. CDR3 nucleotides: TGTGCCAGCAGCACCCCGGGAGGAGCCTACGAGCAGTACTTC.

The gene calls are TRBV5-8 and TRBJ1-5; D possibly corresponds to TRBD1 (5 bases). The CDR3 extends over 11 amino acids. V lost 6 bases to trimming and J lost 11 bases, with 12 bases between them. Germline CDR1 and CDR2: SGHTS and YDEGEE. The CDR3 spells CASTRGVAQHF. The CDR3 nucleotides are TGTGCCAGCACCCGGGGGGTGGCCCAGCATTTT.

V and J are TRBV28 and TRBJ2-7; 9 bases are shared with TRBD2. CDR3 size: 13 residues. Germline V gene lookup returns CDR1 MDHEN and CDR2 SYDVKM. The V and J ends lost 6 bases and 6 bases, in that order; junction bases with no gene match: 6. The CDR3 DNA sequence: TGTGCCAGCAGCTATGGACTAGCGAGCGAGCAGTACTTC. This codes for CASSYGLASEQYF.

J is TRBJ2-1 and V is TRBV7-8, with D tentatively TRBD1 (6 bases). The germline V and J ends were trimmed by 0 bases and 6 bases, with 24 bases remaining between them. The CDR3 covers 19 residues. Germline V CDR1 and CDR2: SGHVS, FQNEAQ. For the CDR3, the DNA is TGTGCCAGCAGCTTAGCGGATGAAGGAAGGGGGACGCTCCCCAATGAGCAGTTCTTC. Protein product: CASSLADEGRGTLPNEQFF.

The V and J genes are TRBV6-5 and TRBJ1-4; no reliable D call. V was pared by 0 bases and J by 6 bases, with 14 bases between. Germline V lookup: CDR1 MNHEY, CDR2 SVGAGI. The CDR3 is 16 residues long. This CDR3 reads CASSYSKGGLDEKLFF. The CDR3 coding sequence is TGTGCCAGCAGTTACTCGAAGGGAGGGCTTGATGAAAAACTGTTTTTT.

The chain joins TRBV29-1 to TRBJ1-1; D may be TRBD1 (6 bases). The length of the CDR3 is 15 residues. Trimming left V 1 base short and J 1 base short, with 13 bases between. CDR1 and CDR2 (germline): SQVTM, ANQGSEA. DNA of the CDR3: TGCAGCGTTGAAGGCTCAACGGGACAGAACACTGAAGCTTTCTTT. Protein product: CSVEGSTGQNTEAFF. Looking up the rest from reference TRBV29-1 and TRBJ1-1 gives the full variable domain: SAVISQKPSRDICQRGTSLTIQCQVDSQVTMMFWYRQQPGQSLTLIATANQGSEATYESGFVIDKFPISRPNLTFSTLTVSNMSPEDSSIYLCSVEGSTGQNTEAFFGQGTRLTVV.

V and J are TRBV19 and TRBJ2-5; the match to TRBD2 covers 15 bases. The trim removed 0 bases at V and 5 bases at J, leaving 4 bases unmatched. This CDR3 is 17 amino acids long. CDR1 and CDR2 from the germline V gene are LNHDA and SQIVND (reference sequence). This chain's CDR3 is CASSIDFGTSGGETQYF. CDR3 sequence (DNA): TGTGCCAGTAGTATAGATTTCGGGACTAGCGGGGGGGAGACCCAGTACTTC.

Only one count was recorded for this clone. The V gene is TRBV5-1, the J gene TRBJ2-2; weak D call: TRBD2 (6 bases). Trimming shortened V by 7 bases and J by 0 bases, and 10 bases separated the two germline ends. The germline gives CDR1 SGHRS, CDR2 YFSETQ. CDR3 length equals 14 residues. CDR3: CASGPGANTGELFF. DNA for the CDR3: TGCGCCAGCGGACCGGGAGCGAACACCGGGGAGCTGTTTTTT.

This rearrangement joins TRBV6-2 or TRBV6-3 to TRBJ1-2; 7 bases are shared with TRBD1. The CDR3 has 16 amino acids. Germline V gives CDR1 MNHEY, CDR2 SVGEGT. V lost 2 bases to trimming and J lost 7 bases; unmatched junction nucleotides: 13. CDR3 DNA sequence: TGTGCCAGCAGTTACCGAGAAGCCGGGACAGTATTTGGCTACACCTTC. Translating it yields CASSYREAGTVFGYTF.

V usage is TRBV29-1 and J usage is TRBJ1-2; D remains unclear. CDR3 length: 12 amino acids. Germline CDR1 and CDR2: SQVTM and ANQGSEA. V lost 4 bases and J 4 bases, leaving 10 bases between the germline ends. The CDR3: CSVGLGGYGYTF. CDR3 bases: TGCAGCGTTGGCCTAGGTGGCTATGGCTACACCTTC.

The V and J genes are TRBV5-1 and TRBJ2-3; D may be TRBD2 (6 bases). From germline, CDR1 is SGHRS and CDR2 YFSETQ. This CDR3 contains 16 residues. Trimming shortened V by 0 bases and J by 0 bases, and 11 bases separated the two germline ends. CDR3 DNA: TGCGCCAGCAGCTTGGTGCCGGGGACTAGCACAGATACGCAGTATTTT. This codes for CASSLVPGTSTDTQYF.

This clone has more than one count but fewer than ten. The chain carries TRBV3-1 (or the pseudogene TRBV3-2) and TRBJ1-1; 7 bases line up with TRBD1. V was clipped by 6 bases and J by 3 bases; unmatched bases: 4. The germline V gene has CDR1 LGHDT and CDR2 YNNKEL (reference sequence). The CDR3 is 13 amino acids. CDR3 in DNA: TGTGCCAGCAGGAACAGGGGAGACACTGAAGCTTTCTTT. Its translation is CASRNRGDTEAFF.

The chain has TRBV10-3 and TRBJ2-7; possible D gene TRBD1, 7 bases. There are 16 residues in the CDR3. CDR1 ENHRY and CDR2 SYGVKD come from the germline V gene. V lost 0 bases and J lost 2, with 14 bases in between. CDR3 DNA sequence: TGTGCCATCAGTGAGTCCGGCGGGGACAGTCCCTACGAGCAGTACTTC. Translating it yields CAISESGGDSPYEQYF.

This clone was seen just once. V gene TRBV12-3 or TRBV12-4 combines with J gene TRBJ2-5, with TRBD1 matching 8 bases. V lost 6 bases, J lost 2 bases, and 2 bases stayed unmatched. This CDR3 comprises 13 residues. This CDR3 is CASSNRGQETQYF. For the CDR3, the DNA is TGTGCCAGCAGCAACAGGGGGCAAGAGACCCAGTACTTC.

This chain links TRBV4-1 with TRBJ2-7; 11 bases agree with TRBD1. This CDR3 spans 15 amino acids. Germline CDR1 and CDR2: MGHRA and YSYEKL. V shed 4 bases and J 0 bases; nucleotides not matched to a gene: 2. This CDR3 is CASSPGTGGSYEQYF. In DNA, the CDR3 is TGCGCCAGCAGCCCAGGGACAGGGGGCTCCTACGAGCAGTACTTC.

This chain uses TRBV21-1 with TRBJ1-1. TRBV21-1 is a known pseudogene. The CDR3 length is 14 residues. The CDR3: CASSSSRRYAEAFF. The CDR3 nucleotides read TGTGCCAGCAGCTCGTCTAGGAGGTACGCTGAAGCTTTCTTT.

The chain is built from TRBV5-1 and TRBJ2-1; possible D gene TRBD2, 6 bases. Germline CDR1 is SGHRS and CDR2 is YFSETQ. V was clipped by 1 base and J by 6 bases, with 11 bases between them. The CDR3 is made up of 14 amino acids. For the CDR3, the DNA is TGCGCCAGCAGCTTGAGACTAGACCGCAATGAGCAGTTCTTC. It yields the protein CASSLRLDRNEQFF.

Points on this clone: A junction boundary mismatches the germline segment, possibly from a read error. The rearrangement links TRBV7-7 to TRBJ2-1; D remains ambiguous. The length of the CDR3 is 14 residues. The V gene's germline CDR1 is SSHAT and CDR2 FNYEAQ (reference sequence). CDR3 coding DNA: TGTGCTAGCAGCTTACTCCCGGGTTCAGATGAGCAGTTCTTC. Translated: CASSLLPGSDEQFF.

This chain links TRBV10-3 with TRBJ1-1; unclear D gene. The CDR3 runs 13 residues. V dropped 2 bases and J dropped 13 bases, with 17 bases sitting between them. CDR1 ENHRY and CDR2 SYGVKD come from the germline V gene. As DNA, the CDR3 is TGTGCCATCAGTGAGCTACCGGGCCTCGAGGGTTTCTTT. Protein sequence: CAISELPGLEGFF.

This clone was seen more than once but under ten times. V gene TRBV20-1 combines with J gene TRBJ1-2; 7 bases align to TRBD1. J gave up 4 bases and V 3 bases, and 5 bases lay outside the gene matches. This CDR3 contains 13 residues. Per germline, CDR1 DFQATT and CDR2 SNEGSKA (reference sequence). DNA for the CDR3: TGCAGTGCTAGTCCTACAGGGGTCTATGGCTACACCTTC. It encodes CSASPTGVYGYTF.

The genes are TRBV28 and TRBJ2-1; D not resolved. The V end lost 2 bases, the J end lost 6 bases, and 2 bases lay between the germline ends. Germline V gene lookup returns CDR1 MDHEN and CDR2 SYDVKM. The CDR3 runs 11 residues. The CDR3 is CASSLLNEQFF. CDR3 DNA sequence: TGTGCCAGCAGTTTACTCAATGAGCAGTTCTTC.

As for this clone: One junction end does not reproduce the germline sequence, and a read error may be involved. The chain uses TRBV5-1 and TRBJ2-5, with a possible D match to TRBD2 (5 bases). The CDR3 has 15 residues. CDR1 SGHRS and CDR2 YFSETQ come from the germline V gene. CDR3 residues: CTSSYSGITRETQYF. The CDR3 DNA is TGCACCAGCAGCTACTCCGGGATAACGAGAGAGACCCAGTACTTC.

The CDR3 nucleotides read TGTGCCAGCAGTTACTCGAGGCTTTTCTTT. Translating gives CASSYSRLFF. The chain is built from TRBV6-6 and TRBJ1-1, with unresolved D. This CDR3 has 10 amino acids. V was pared by 0 bases and J by 13 bases, with 6 bases between. Germline values: CDR1 MNHNY, CDR2 SVGAGI (reference sequence).

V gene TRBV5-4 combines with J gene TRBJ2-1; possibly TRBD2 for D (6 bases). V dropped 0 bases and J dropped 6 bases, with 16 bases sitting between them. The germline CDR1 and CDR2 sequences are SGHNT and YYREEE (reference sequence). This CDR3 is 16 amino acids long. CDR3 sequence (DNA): TGTGCCAGCAGCTTGGGCGTAGCGGAGGGGATCAATGAGCAGTTCTTC. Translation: CASSLGVAEGINEQFF. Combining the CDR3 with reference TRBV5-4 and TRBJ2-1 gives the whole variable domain ETGVTQSPTHLIKTRGQQVTLRCSSQSGHNTVSWYQQALGQGPQFIFQYYREEENGRGNFPPRFSGLQFPNYSSELNVNALELDDSALYLCASSLGVAEGINEQFFGPGTRLTVL.

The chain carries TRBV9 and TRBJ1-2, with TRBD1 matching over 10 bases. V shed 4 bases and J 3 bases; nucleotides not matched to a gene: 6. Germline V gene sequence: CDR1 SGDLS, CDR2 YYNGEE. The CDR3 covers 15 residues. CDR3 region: CASSPWTGGDYGYTF. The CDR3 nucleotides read TGTGCCAGCAGCCCCTGGACAGGGGGAGACTATGGCTACACCTTC.